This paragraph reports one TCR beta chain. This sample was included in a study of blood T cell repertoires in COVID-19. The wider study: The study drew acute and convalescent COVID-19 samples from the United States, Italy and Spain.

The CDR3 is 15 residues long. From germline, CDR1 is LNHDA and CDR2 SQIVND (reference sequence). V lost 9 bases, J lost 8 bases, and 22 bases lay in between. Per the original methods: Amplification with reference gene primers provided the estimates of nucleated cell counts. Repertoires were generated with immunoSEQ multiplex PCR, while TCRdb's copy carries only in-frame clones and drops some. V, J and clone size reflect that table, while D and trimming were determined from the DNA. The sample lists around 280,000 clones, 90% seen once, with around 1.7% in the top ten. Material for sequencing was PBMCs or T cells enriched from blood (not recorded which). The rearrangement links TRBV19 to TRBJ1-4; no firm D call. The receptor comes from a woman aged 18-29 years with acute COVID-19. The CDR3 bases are TGTGCCAGCCAGAGGGCCCCCAGGATAGGGGAAAAACTGTTTTTT. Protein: CASQRAPRIGEKLFF.